This TCR beta chain was recorded in a study of blood T cell repertoires in COVID-19. The CDR3 has 13 residues. The germline gives CDR1 SNHLY, CDR2 FYNNEI. The V and J ends lost 0 bases and 9 bases respectively, with 12 bases between them. This clone was detected once. Method: immunoSEQ multiplex PCR; TCRdb's copy keeps in-frame clones and lacks some. Of hundreds of thousands of clones listed, about 88% were seen once; the top ten hold over 2%. This TCR was recovered from a woman aged 60 to 75 in a cohort exposed to, infected with or recovered from COVID-19 (not recorded which). The sample was PBMCs or T cells enriched from blood (not recorded which). The rearrangement uses TRBV2 and TRBJ2-7, with D maybe TRBD2 (5 bases). The CDR3 protein is CASSEALPGWQYF. CDR3 in DNA: TGTGCCAGCAGTGAAGCGCTTCCGGGGTGGCAGTACTTC.